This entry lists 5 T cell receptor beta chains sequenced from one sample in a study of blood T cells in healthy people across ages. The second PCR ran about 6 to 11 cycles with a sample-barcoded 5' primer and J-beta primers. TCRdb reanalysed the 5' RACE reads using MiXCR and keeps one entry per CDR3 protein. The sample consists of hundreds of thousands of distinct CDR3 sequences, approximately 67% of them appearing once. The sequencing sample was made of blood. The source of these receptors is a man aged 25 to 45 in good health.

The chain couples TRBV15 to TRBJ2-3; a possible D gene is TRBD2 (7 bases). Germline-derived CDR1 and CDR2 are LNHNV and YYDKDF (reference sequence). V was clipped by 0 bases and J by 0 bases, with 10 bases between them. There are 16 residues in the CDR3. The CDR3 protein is CATSRDGGASTDTQYF. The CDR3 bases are TGTGCCACCAGCAGAGATGGGGGGGCTAGCACAGATACGCAGTATTTT. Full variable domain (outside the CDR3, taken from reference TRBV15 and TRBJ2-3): DAMVIQNPRYQVTQFGKPVTLSCSQTLNHNVMYWYQQKSSQAPKLLFHYYDKDFNNEADTPDNFQSRRPNTSFCFLDIRSPGLGDTAMYLCATSRDGGASTDTQYFGPGTRLTVL.

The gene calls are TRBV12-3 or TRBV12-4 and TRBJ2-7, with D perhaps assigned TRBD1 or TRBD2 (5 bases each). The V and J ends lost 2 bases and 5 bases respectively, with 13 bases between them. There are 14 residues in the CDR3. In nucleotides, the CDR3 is TGTGCCAGCAGTTTACGGCAGGGAGATGACGAGCAGTACTTC. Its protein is CASSLRQGDDEQYF.

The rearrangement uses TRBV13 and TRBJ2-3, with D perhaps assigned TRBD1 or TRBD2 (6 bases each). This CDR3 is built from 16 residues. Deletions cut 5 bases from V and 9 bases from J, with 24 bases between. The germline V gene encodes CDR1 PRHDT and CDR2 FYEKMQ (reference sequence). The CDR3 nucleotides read TGTGCCAGCAGCCCTTCCGGGGGCCCCTCTATATCAACGCAGTATTTT. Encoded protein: CASSPSGGPSISTQYF.

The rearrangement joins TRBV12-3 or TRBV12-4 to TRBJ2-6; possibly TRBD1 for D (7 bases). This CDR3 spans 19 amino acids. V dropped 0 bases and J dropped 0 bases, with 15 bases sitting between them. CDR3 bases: TGTGCCAGCAGTTTAGCGCAAGGACAGGACTACTCTGGGGCCAACGTCCTGACTTTC. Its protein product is CASSLAQGQDYSGANVLTF.

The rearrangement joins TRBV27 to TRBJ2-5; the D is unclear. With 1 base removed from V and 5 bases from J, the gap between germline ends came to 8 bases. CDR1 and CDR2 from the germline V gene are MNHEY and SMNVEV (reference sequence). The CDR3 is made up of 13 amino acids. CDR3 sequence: CASSLYSEETQYF. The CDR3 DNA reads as TGTGCCAGCAGTTTATATTCCGAGGAGACCCAGTACTTC.